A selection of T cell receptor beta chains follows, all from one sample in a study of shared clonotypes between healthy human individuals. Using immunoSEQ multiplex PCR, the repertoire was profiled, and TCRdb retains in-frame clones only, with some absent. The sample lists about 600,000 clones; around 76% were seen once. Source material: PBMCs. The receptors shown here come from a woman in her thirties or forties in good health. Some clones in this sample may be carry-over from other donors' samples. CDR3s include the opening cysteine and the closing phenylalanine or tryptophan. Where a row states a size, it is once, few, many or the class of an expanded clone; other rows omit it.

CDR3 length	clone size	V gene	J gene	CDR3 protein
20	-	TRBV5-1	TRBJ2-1	CASSLRQREGLLSSYNEQFF
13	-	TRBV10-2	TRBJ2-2	CASSGLETGELFF
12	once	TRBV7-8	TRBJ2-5	CASSRTERTQYF
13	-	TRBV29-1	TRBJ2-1	CSVELGSGNEQFF
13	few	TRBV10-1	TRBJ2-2	CAVGLPNGGELFF
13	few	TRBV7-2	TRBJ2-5	CASSTRYQETQYF
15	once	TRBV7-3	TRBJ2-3	CASSPEGRSTDTQYF
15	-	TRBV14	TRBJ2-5	CASSHPWGTPGTQYF
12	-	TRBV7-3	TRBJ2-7	CASSTYRGEQYF
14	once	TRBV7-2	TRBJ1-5	CASSTKVGNQPQHF
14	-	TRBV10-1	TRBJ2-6	CASSSGTRPNVLTF
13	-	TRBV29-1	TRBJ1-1	CSVEVGRGTEAFF
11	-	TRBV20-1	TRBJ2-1	CSARAGAEQFF
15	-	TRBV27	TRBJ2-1	CASSSGWGSYNEQFF
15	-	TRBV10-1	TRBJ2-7	CASSEGQGMAYEQYF
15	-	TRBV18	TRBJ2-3	CASSQSTGRADTQYF
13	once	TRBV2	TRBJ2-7	CASRGAWGYEQYF
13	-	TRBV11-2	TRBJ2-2	CASRDLNTGELFF
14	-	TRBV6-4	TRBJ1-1	CASSATTENTEAFF
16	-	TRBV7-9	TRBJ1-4	CASSSPLTGPWEKLFF
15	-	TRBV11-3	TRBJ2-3	CASSPGLAATDTQYF
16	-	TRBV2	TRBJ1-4	CASRAGGGVANEKLFF
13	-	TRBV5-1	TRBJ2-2	CASRGVSTGELFF
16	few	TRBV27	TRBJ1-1	CASSLRMTPLNTEAFF
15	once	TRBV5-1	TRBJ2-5	CASSLVSGERETQYF
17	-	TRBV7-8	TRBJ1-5	CASSLARRGKGNQPQHF
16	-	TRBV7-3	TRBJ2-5	CASSPEDWRNQETQYF
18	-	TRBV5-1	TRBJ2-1	CASSFDPPRDRVENEQFF
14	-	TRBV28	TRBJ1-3	CASSLPGKGNTIYF